A single sample is the source of the 25 T cell receptor beta chains below, sequenced in a study of response to subunit inactivated influenza vaccine (dated by TCRdb to 2017 to 2018). The library was produced with RT-PCR. TCRdb names Illumina HiSeq 2500 as the instrument used. TCRdb ran its own pipeline on the public reads, namely fastp trimming at Q25 and MiXCR clone calling, and kept in-frame beta chains. Records with the same CDR3 protein are collapsed into one entry carrying the most frequent genes and DNA. Present in this sample are a few hundred thousand distinct CDR3 sequences, 21% of which were seen just once. The top ten clones comprise about 9.4% of the sample. This specimen was PBMCs from blood, taken 21 months after vaccination. The source is a man between 45 and 75 years old who received an inactivated influenza vaccine. Donor details come from another sample of the same person, matched by shared clones.

There are many counts of this clonotype. The rearrangement uses TRBV20-1 and TRBJ1-1; TRBD1 matches 7 bases. The CDR3 extends over 15 amino acids. CDR1 and CDR2 from the germline V gene are DFQATT and SNEGSKA (reference sequence). V gave up 0 bases and J gave up 4 bases; unmatched junction bases: 8. CDR3: CSARETGPAGTEAFF. The CDR3 DNA is TGCAGTGCTAGAGAGACAGGGCCCGCCGGCACTGAAGCTTTCTTT.

V is TRBV20-1 and J is TRBJ1-5; D gene uncertain. Germline loops: CDR1 DFQATT, CDR2 SNEGSKA (reference sequence). The CDR3 length is 12 residues. V was pared by 5 bases and J by 6 bases, with 11 bases between. CDR3 region: CSAGVTSQPQHF. The CDR3 DNA reads as TGCAGTGCTGGGGTCACTTCTCAGCCCCAGCATTTT.

V usage is TRBV5-4 and J usage is TRBJ2-2, with D possibly TRBD2 on 6 matching bases. Looked up from germline, CDR1 is SGHNT and CDR2 is YYREEE (reference sequence). The CDR3 is made up of 14 amino acids. V was cut by 7 bases and J by 3 bases, with 13 bases left in between. The CDR3, as DNA: TGTGCCAGCGAGGGCGGGGTCCACACCGGGGAGCTGTTTTTT. Translating gives CASEGGVHTGELFF.

This chain connects TRBV6-5 to TRBJ2-1, with 9 bases matching TRBD2. Germline CDR1 MNHEY, CDR2 SVGAGI. The CDR3 has 17 residues. The V and J ends lost 0 bases and 7 bases, in that order; junction bases with no gene match: 10. The CDR3 protein is CASSYSLTGAGGNEQFF. The DNA of the CDR3 is TGTGCCAGCAGTTACTCCCTGACAGGAGCGGGGGGTAATGAGCAGTTCTTC.

This clonotype was found a few times. As DNA, the CDR3 is TGCAGCGTTGGAACTAGCGGGAGAGACTACGAGCAGTACTTC. This gives the protein CSVGTSGRDYEQYF. V usage is TRBV29-1 and J usage is TRBJ2-7; 11 bases agree with TRBD2. CDR1 and CDR2 from the germline V gene are SQVTM and ANQGSEA. The length of the CDR3 is 14 residues. Trimming took 4 bases from V and 3 from J; bases not matched to a gene: 5.

V and J are TRBV12-3 or TRBV12-4 and TRBJ1-3; D is undetermined. Trimming took off 5 bases at V and 2 bases at J, with 10 bases between the two ends. The CDR3 totals 14 residues. The CDR3, as DNA: TGTGCCAGCAGTGGGTTAGGAACTGGAAACACCATATATTTT. Translation gives CASSGLGTGNTIYF.

This clonotype has just a few counts. This chain uses TRBV5-4 with TRBJ2-7, with 7 nucleotides matching TRBD2. CDR1 and CDR2 (germline): SGHNT, YYREEE (reference sequence). The trim removed 1 base at V and 5 bases at J, leaving 3 bases unmatched. CDR3 size: 13 residues. DNA for the CDR3: TGTGCCAGCAGCTTGACGGGAGGAGACGAGCAGTACTTC. Its translation is CASSLTGGDEQYF.

CDR3 nucleotides: TGCAGCGCCGCGGATTCCGCGGGTCAGCCCCAGCATTTT. Translated: CSAADSAGQPQHF. V is TRBV29-1 and J is TRBJ1-5; D unresolved. Germline assignment: CDR1 SQVTM and CDR2 ANQGSEA. This CDR3 has 13 amino acids. Trimming stripped 7 bases from V and 6 bases from J, with 16 bases between.

The J gene is TRBJ1-5, the V gene TRBV7-9; no clear D gene. Germline-derived CDR1 and CDR2 are SEHNR and FQNEAQ (reference sequence). Trimming removed 6 bases at V and 0 bases at J, with 12 bases between. There are 15 residues in the CDR3. CDR3 coding DNA: TGTGCCAGCAGGAGGGCAGCTTATAGCAATCAGCCCCAGCATTTT. Amino acid sequence: CASRRAAYSNQPQHF.

This clonotype was recorded a few times. The chain links TRBV20-1 to TRBJ1-1, with D possibly matching TRBD1 (5 bases). Trimming took off 8 bases at V and 10 bases at J, with 23 bases between the two ends. CDR1 DFQATT and CDR2 SNEGSKA come from the germline V gene (reference sequence). This CDR3 is 13 amino acids long. The CDR3 loop reads CSPMGLALRGAFF. CDR3 DNA: TGCAGTCCCATGGGGCTCGCCTTAAGGGGAGCTTTCTTT.

The V call is TRBV6-2 or TRBV6-3, the J call TRBJ2-5; D call uncertain. Germline V lookup: CDR1 MNHEY, CDR2 SVGEGT. The V end lost 3 bases, the J end lost 6 bases, and 5 bases lay between the germline ends. The CDR3 is made up of 11 amino acids. Here the CDR3 DNA reads TGTGCCAGCAGTTATTACCAGACCCAGTACTTC. It translates to CASSYYQTQYF.

This clonotype was counted only a few times. V and J are TRBV20-1 and TRBJ2-7, with D uncertain. The CDR3 spans 12 residues. Trimming took off 6 bases at V and 1 base at J, with 10 bases between the two ends. The germline V gene has CDR1 DFQATT and CDR2 SNEGSKA (reference sequence). As DNA, the CDR3 is TGCAGTGCCCAGGACCGTTCCTACGAGCAGTACTTC. It codes for CSAQDRSYEQYF.

This chain joins TRBV20-1 and TRBJ1-4, with D tentatively TRBD1 (5 bases). V was cut by 5 bases and J by 0 bases, with 7 bases left in between. In germline, CDR1 is DFQATT, CDR2 SNEGSKA (reference sequence). The CDR3 has 13 amino acids. For the CDR3, the DNA is TGCAGTGCTTGGGGGGCAACTAATGAAAAACTGTTTTTT. It codes for CSAWGATNEKLFF.

The J gene is TRBJ2-2, the V gene TRBV10-3, with D possibly matching TRBD2 (6 bases). V lost 6 bases and J 6 bases, leaving 8 bases between the germline ends. The germline V gene encodes CDR1 ENHRY and CDR2 SYGVKD. CDR3 length: 12 amino acids. CDR3 in amino acids: CAIRSSAGELFF. In DNA, the CDR3 is TGTGCCATCAGATCTAGCGCCGGGGAGCTGTTTTTT.

This clonotype was observed many times. The V and J genes are TRBV5-1 and TRBJ1-1, with D unclear. V shed 3 bases and J shed 6 bases, with 9 bases lying between them. Germline-derived CDR1 and CDR2 are SGHRS and YFSETQ. The CDR3 covers 12 residues. The CDR3 loop reads CASSSNGAEAFF. In nucleotides, the CDR3 is TGCGCCAGCAGCTCTAATGGCGCTGAAGCTTTCTTT. Variable domain in full (rest from reference TRBV5-1 and TRBJ1-1): KAGVTQTPRYLIKTRGQQVTLSCSPISGHRSVSWYQQTPGQGLQFLFEYFSETQRNKGNFPGRFSGRQFSNSRSEMNVSTLELGDSALYLCASSSNGAEAFFGQGTRLTVV.

The chain's CDR3 is CASSPGQGNEKLFF. For the CDR3, the DNA is TGTGCCAGCAGTCCTGGACAGGGGAATGAAAAACTGTTTTTT. This chain links TRBV12-3 or TRBV12-4 with TRBJ1-4; 9 bases map to TRBD1. The CDR3 has 14 residues. V trimming: 5 bases; J trimming: 5 bases; junction bases outside the gene matches: 3.

The chain carries TRBV24-1 and TRBJ2-7, with 7 bases identical to TRBD1. The CDR3 is made up of 12 amino acids. Looked up from germline, CDR1 is KGHDR and CDR2 is SFDVKD. V lost 9 bases and J lost 2; bases outside the gene matches: 3. CDR3 in DNA: TGTGCCACCCCGGGACAGCCCTACGAGCAGTACTTC. Protein: CATPGQPYEQYF.

The genes are TRBV20-1 and TRBJ2-7; TRBD1 matches at 11 bases. The CDR3 is 13 residues long. Germline CDR1 reads DFQATT; CDR2 reads SNEGSKA (reference sequence). V trimming: 6 bases; J trimming: 3 bases; junction bases outside the gene matches: 4. The CDR3 region has the DNA TGCAGTGCCCGGACAGGGGGCATCTACGAGCAGTACTTC. Residues: CSARTGGIYEQYF.

This chain's CDR3 is CASSQGTWRANSYNEQFF. The CDR3 DNA sequence: TGCGCCAGCAGCCAAGGCACCTGGCGGGCGAACTCCTACAATGAGCAGTTCTTC. The chain employs TRBV4-3 and TRBJ2-1, with D tentatively TRBD2 (5 bases). Germline CDR1 and CDR2: LGHNA and YSLEER. The CDR3 has 18 amino acids. Trimming removed 1 base at V and 0 bases at J, with 16 bases between.

This chain joins TRBV20-1 and TRBJ2-7, with D uncertain. Deletions cut 7 bases from V and 4 bases from J, with 11 bases between. CDR1 is DFQATT, CDR2 SNEGSKA, per germline (reference sequence). The CDR3 is 11 residues long. DNA of the CDR3: TGCAGTGTTGGGCTGATTTACGAGCAGTACTTC. Translation: CSVGLIYEQYF.

The chain employs TRBV7-1 and TRBJ2-3; 12 bases match TRBD2. TRBV7-1 is an ORF, and what it does is uncertain. V lost 3 bases, J lost 0 bases, and 19 bases stayed unmatched. CDR3 length equals 22 residues. In nucleotides, the CDR3 is TGTGCCAGCAGCTCCCGACTAGCGGGAGTAAGGACCTCAGAGATTAGCACAGATACGCAGTATTTT. It codes for CASSSRLAGVRTSEISTDTQYF.

This clonotype was observed a handful of times. V usage is TRBV14 and J usage is TRBJ1-4; D might be TRBD1 (5 bases). The CDR3 loop spans 17 amino acids. Looked up from germline, CDR1 is SGHDN and CDR2 is FVKESK. The ends were cut back, 0 bases at V and 5 bases at J, with 16 bases in the middle. CDR3: CASSQDFAHRPNEKLFF. The CDR3 nucleotides read TGTGCCAGCAGCCAAGATTTTGCACACAGGCCGAATGAAAAACTGTTTTTT.

The chain has TRBV5-1 and TRBJ2-7, with D possibly TRBD2 on 5 matching bases. In germline, CDR1 is SGHRS, CDR2 YFSETQ. CDR3 size: 12 residues. Between the trimmed V and J ends, which lost 2 bases and 4 bases, there was a span of 7 bases. The DNA for the CDR3 is TGCGCCAGCAGCTTCGGGGATTACGAGCAGTACTTC. Protein sequence: CASSFGDYEQYF.

The table lists this clonotype with many counts. V is TRBV21-1 and J is TRBJ1-2; the D call of TRBD1 is as the table states it, not checked on the DNA. TRBV21-1 is classified as a pseudogene. CDR3 length: 15 amino acids. The CDR3 region is CASSIRPRDSYGYTF. CDR3 nucleotide sequence: TGTGCCAGCAGCATTCGACCCCGGGACAGCTATGGCTACACCTTC.

The rearrangement joins TRBV5-6 to TRBJ2-7; either TRBD1 or TRBD2 may fit D (5 bases each). CDR3 size: 14 residues. The V end lost 2 bases, the J end lost 3 bases, and 12 bases lay between the germline ends. Germline loops: CDR1 SGHDT, CDR2 YYEEEE. In DNA, the CDR3 is TGTGCCAGCAGCTTAAAATGGGGGAACTACGAGCAGTACTTC. Encoded protein: CASSLKWGNYEQYF.